The source of this T cell receptor beta chain is a study of OX40 agonist ivuxolimab in advanced cancers. At the level of the study: Patients were infused with ivuxolimab every 2 weeks at 0.01 to 10 mg/kg. Points from the study as a whole: The CD4+ and CD8+ T cells in the blood had expanded clonally by week 6 at 0.1 to 3.0 mg/kg. On average, a greater number of expanded clones characterised CD8+ T cells relative to CD4+.

Regarding this clone: The antigen remains unidentified.

Here immunoSEQ multiplex PCR was the method, and the copy in TCRdb shows in-frame clones only, minus some. The sample carries around 60,000 clones, 65% to 85% recorded once. Blood samples were obtained at baseline, cycle 4 day 1, and cycle 7 day 1. V gave up 4 bases and J gave up 0 bases; unmatched junction bases: 5. Germline V CDR1 and CDR2: SGHNT, YYREEE (reference sequence). The CDR3 totals 15 residues. Material: CD4+ or CD8+ T cells sorted from blood, obtained in a trial of the OX40 agonist ivuxolimab. This chain connects TRBV5-4 to TRBJ2-3; the match to TRBD2 covers 7 bases. The clonotype originates from an adult with an advanced solid tumor such as melanoma, head and neck, liver or kidney cancer. CDR3 residues: CASSIAGTSTDTQYF. CDR3 bases: TGTGCCAGCAGCATAGCGGGTACTAGCACAGATACGCAGTATTTT.